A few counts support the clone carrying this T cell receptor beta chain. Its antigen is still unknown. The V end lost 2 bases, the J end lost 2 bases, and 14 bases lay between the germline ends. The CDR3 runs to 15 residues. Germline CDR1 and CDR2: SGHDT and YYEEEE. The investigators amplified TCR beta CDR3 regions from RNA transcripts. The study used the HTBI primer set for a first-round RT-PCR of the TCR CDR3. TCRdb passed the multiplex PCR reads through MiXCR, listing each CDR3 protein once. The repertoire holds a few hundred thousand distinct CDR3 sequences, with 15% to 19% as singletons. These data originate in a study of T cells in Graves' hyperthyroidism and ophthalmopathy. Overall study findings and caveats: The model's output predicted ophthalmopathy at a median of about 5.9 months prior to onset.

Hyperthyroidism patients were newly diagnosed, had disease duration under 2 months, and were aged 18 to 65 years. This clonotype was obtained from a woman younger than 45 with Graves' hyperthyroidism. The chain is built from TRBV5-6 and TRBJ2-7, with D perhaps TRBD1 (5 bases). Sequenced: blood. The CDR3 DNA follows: TGTGCCAGCAGCTTTCAGGGATTTAGGACCTACGAGCAGTACTTC. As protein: CASSFQGFRTYEQYF.